A selection of T cell receptor beta chains follows, all from one sample in a study of shared clonotypes between healthy human individuals. This table comes from immunoSEQ multiplex PCR, and its TCRdb copy is limited to in-frame clones, with some not included. The repertoire consists of approximately 1,500,000 clones, with nearly 99% occurring once and the leading ten covering about 0.4%. Sequencing was carried out using naive CD4+ T cells sorted from blood. Every receptor here comes from a man younger than 40 in good health. CDR3s include the opening cysteine and the closing phenylalanine or tryptophan. D genes are given only for firm matches. Size tells how often a clone was seen (once, few, many) or the class of an expanded clone, and some rows leave it out.

d_call	clone_size	v_call	j_call	cdr3_nt	cdr3_aa
TRBD2	-	TRBV10-3	TRBJ2-3	TGTGCCATCAAAGAGAAGCGGGAGGTCTCAGATACGCAGTATTTT	CAIKEKREVSDTQYF
-	-	TRBV30	TRBJ1-6	TGTGCCTGGAGACCGACGAATTCACCCCTCCACTTT	CAWRPTNSPLHF
TRBD1	-	TRBV5-5	TRBJ1-1	TGTGCCAGCAGCTTGGGTGGGACAGGGGTACGGGACACTGAAGCTTTCTTT	CASSLGGTGVRDTEAFF
-	-	TRBV18	TRBJ1-1	TGTGCCAGCTCACCCCGTCCGGGGTCCTCAGATGAAGCTTTCTTT	CASSPRPGSSDEAFF
-	-	TRBV18	TRBJ2-5	TGTGCCAGCTCACTGGAAGAGACCCAGTACTTC	CASSLEETQYF
-	-	TRBV5-4	TRBJ2-7	TGTGCCAGCAGCTTGGACAGTAGCTCCTACGAGCAGTACTTC	CASSLDSSSYEQYF
TRBD2	-	TRBV30	TRBJ2-1	TGTGCCTGGACAGTGGGGAGGGCGGTGTTCTTC	CAWTVGRAVFF
TRBD1	-	TRBV28	TRBJ1-1	TGTGCCAGCAGTAGGACAGGGCCAGGCACTGAAGCTTTCTTT	CASSRTGPGTEAFF
-	-	TRBV5-4	TRBJ2-2	TGTGCCAGCAGCTTGCCAGTCGGGCAGAACACCGGGGAGCTGTTTTTT	CASSLPVGQNTGELFF
-	-	TRBV1	TRBJ1-1	TGCACCAGCAGCCACGACGACGGGGCCAACACTGAAGCTTTCTTT	CTSSHDDGANTEAFF
-	-	TRBV7-8	TRBJ2-1	TGTGCCAGCAGCTTAGCGACCGGGCTCGATGAGCAGTTCTTC	CASSLATGLDEQFF
-	once	TRBV7-2	TRBJ2-7	TGTGCCAGCAGCTTGCCGACTAATAAGGAATCCTACGAGCAGTACTTC	CASSLPTNKESYEQYF
TRBD2	once	TRBV23-1	TRBJ2-2	TGCGCCAGCAATCGGGAGGGAACGACGCTGTTTTTT	CASNREGTTLFF
-	-	TRBV7-2	TRBJ2-1	TGTGCCAGCAGCTTATCAGCGTCCCCGTACAATGAGCAGTTCTTC	CASSLSASPYNEQFF
-	-	TRBV15	TRBJ2-7	TGTGCCACCAGCAGAGCCCTAGCCTACGAGCAGTACTTC	CATSRALAYEQYF
-	-	TRBV2	TRBJ1-1	TGTGCCAGCAGTCCCCGAAGTGACAGGCTGAACACTGAAGCTTTCTTT	CASSPRSDRLNTEAFF
-	-	TRBV9	TRBJ2-2	TGTGCCAGCAGCGCGACGAACACCGGGGAGCTGTTTTTT	CASSATNTGELFF
TRBD1	-	TRBV27	TRBJ1-5	TGTGCCAGCAGTTTCTCTCCCCTCGACAGGGGGAGCAATCAGCCCCAGCATTTT	CASSFSPLDRGSNQPQHF
TRBD2	-	TRBV5-5	TRBJ2-1	TGTGCCAGCAGCCGACTAGCGGGAGGTAGGAGATCCTACAATGAGCAGTTCTTC	CASSRLAGGRRSYNEQFF
TRBD1	-	TRBV7-2	TRBJ1-4	TGTGCCAGCAGCCGGCCCCGGACAGGGGCGACCTCAACTAATGAAAAACTGTTTTTT	CASSRPRTGATSTNEKLFF
-	-	TRBV6-6	TRBJ1-1	TGTGCCAGCAGCGACATGGTTGGGATCAGTGCAGCTTTCTTT	CASSDMVGISAAFF
-	-	TRBV11-2	TRBJ2-5	TGTGCCAGCAGCCCTTATATTGTCTGGGGAAAGAGAGAGACCCAGTACTTC	CASSPYIVWGKRETQYF
-	-	TRBV5-6	TRBJ2-7	TGTGCCAGCAGCCTGGGGGATGGGCGCGAGCAGTACTTC	CASSLGDGREQYF
-	-	TRBV27	TRBJ2-5	TGTGCCAGCAGAACCCGAGGTACGGAGGGGGAGACCCAGTACTTC	CASRTRGTEGETQYF